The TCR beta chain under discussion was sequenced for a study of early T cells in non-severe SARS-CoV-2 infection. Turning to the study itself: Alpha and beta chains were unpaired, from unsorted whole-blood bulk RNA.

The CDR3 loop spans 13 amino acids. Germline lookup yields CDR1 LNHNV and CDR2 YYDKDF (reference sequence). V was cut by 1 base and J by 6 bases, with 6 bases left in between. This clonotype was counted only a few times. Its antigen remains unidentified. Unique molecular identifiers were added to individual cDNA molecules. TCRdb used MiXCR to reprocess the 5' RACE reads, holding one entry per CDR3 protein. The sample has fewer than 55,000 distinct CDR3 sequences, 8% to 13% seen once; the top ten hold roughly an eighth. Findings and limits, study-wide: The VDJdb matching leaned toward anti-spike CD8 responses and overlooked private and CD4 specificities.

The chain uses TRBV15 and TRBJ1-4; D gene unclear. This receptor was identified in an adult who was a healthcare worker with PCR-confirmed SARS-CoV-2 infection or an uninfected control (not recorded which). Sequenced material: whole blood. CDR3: CATSRVRHEKLFF. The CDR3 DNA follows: TGTGCCACCAGCAGAGTACGTCATGAAAAACTGTTTTTT.